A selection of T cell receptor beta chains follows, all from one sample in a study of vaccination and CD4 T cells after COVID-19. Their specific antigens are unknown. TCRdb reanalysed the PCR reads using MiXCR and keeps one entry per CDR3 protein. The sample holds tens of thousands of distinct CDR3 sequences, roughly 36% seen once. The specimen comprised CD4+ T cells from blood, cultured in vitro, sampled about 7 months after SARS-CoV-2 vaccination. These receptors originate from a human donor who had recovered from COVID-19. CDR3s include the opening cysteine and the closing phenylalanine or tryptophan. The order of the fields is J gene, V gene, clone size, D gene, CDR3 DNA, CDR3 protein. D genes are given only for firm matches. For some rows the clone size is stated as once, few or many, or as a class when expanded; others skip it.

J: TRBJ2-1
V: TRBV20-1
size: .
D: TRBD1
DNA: TGCAGTGCTAATGACAGGGGGGGATCGGACAATGAGCAGTTCTTC
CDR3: CSANDRGGSDNEQFF

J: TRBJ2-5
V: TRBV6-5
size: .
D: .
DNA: TGTGCCAGCAGTTACGCCTATGGGGAGACCCAGTACTTC
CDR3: CASSYAYGETQYF

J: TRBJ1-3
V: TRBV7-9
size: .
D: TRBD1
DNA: TGTGCCAGCAGCTTAGGGACAGGGAGAGGAAACACCATATATTTT
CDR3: CASSLGTGRGNTIYF

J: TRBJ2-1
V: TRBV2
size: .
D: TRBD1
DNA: TGTGCCAGCAGTGCCATCCGCGGGACAGGGGGATCCCCATCCTACAATGAGCAGTTCTTC
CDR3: CASSAIRGTGGSPSYNEQFF

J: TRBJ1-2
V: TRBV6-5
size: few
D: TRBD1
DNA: TGTGCCAGCAGTTACGGGACAGGGGGAATTGGCTACACCTTC
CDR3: CASSYGTGGIGYTF

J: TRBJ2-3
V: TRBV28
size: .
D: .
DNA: TGTGCCAGCAGTTGGGGCTTCGCGGATACGCAGTATTTT
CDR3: CASSWGFADTQYF

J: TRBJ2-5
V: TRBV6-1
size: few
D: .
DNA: TGTGCCAGCAGGGCCCCCGGTGGGGCAGAGACCCAGTACTTC
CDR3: CASRAPGGAETQYF

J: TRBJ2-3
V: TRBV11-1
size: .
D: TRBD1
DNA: TGTGCCAGCAGCTCCTCTCAGGGGGCGGTAGATACGCAGTATTTT
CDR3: CASSSSQGAVDTQYF

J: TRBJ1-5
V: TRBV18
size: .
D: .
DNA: TGTGCCAGCTCACCCACACCGAGCAATCAGCCCCAGCATTTT
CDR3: CASSPTPSNQPQHF

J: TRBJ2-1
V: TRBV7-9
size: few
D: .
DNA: TGTGCCAGCAGCTTAGAATTACAGGCCTACAATGAGCAGTTCTTC
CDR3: CASSLELQAYNEQFF

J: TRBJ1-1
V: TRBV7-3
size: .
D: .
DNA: TGTGCCAGCAGCGCATCCAGGGACACTGAAGCTTTCTTT
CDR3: CASSASRDTEAFF

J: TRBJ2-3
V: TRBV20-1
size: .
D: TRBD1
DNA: TGCAGTGCTACCACAGGGGTTAACACAGATACGCAGTATTTT
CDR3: CSATTGVNTDTQYF

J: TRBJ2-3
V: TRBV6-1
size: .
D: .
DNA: TGTGCCAGCAGCCTATACACAGATACGCAGTATTTT
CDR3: CASSLYTDTQYF

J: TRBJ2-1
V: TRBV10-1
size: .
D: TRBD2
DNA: TGCGCCAGCAGCGCCATGGGACTAGCGGGAGACCCAGGTGAGCAGTTCTTC
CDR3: CASSAMGLAGDPGEQFF

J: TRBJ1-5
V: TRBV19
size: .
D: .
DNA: TGTGCCAGTAAGCCGGACACCGTTTTTAATCAGCCCCAGCATTTT
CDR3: CASKPDTVFNQPQHF

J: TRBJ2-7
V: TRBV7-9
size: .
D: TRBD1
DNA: TGTGCCAGCAGCGGACAGGGGTCCTACGAGCAGTACTTC
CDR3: CASSGQGSYEQYF

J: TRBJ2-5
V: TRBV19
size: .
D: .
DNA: TGTGCCAGTAGTATAGGAGGCACAATGAGGGAGGCCCAGTACTTC
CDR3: CASSIGGTMREAQYF

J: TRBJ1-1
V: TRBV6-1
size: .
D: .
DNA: TGTGCCAGCAATGAAAAGGGGGGCAACACTGAAGCTTTCTTT
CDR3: CASNEKGGNTEAFF

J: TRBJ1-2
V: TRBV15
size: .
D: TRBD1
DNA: TGTGCCACCAGCAGAGATTTGGCAGGGGGAAACTATGGCTACACCTTC
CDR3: CATSRDLAGGNYGYTF

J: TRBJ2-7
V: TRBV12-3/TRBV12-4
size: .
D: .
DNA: TGTGCCAGCAGTTTGAGGAACGAGCAGTACTTC
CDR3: CASSLRNEQYF

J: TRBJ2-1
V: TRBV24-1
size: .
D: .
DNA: TGTGCCACCAGTGTAAGCTCCTACAATGAGCAGTTCTTC
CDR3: CATSVSSYNEQFF

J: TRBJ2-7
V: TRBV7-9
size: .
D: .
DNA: TGTGCCAGCAGCTCGCAGGGGGGAATTGGCAACGAGCAGTACTTC
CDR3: CASSSQGGIGNEQYF

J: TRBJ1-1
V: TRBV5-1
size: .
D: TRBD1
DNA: TGCGCCAGCAGCTTGGCCGGACAGGCCCCCCTAGGAGCTTTCTTT
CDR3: CASSLAGQAPLGAFF

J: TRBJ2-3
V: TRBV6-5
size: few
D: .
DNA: TGTGCCAGCAGTTACTCGGGGAACACAGATACGCAGTATTTT
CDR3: CASSYSGNTDTQYF

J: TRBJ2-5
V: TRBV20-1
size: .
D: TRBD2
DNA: TGCAGTGCAAGGGACTACCGTGGGACCCAGTACTTC
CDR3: CSARDYRGTQYF

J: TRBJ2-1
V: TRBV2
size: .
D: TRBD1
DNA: TGTGCCAGCAACAGACAGGGCTACAATGAGCAGTTCTTC
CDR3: CASNRQGYNEQFF

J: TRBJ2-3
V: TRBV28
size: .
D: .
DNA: TGTGCCAGCAGTTTATCCGAGGCAGATACGCAGTATTTT
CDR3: CASSLSEADTQYF

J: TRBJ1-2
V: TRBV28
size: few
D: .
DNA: TGTGCCAGCAGTACCGGGACACGAGGCTACACCTTC
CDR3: CASSTGTRGYTF